Given below is one T cell receptor (beta chain) in context. This clonotype occurred a few times. This clone's antigen is unknown. Sequence at one end of the junction differs from germline and may be a read error. TCRdb lists the instrument as Illumina NovaSeq 6000. TCR cDNA was synthesized by 5'RACE template switching, which introduced a universal primer site and unique molecular identifiers. cDNA synthesis was primed from both the TCR alpha and TCR beta constant segments. Libraries were amplified in two PCR steps, with sample barcodes and sequencing adapters added in the second step. Sequencing of the libraries was done on either Illumina HiSeq 2500 (2x100 bp) or NovaSeq (2x150 bp). The original pipeline was this. MIGEC handled demultiplexing of reads and collapsing into UMI consensus sequences, while MiXCR performed V(D)J alignment. Vaccine-responding clonotypes were defined with edgeR using replicate PBMC samples, requiring FDR below 0.01 and a log2 fold change above 5 up to day 15. Bulk clonotypes were assigned CD4 or CD8 identity according to which sequenced CD4 or CD8 repertoire held them at higher abundance. Starting from the raw public reads, TCRdb applied fastp trimming at Q25, assembled clones with MiXCR and retained in-frame beta chains. Identical CDR3 proteins give one entry, which carries the most common genes and DNA. These V and J calls originate from TCRdb's pipeline instead of the authors' own analysis. The table for this sample lists some 320,000 distinct CDR3 sequences; about 4% of them were counted only once. The top ten clonotypes cover approximately 23% of the sample.

CDR1 and CDR2 are drawn from the germline V gene: ENHRY, SYGVKD. Reading from cysteine to phenylalanine, the CDR3 counts 13 amino acids. Kept here is only the CDR3 DNA, which spans 39 bases and is read in frame from base 1. The data derive from a study of T cells after yellow fever vaccination (dated 2019 in TCRdb). Study-wide context: The SMART-Seq v4 Ultra Low Input RNA kit was used to prepare libraries from fractions with low cell numbers. To follow T-cell clones before and after primary and booster YFV17D yellow fever vaccination, bulk TCR alpha and beta repertoires were sequenced over time. Two healthy male donors, one aged 18 to 29 and one aged 30 to 39 years, were included in the cohort. Blood samples were taken at several timepoints before and after primary and secondary immunization, and bulk PBMC replicates and cell subsets were isolated. Study-wide findings and limitations: Most clones expanded after primary vaccination were re-detected after the booster (about 95% of CD4 and about 88% of CD8), suggesting broad memory maintenance. Computational filtering was required because FACS-sorted repertoires could contain abundant contaminating clonotypes from the bulk population. Compared with the primary T-cell response, the secondary T-cell response was weaker but faster, peaking on day 5 rather than day 15. Only a couple of donors were included in the study, so the extent to which the findings can be generalized is limited. A small share of clonotypes was detected in both CD4 and CD8 compartments, with the overlap likely arising from convergent recombination.

The treatment or condition label, read with the paper, signifies: live attenuated yellow fever vaccine strain. At every blood-draw timepoint, two biological replicates of bulk PBMCs were collected. PBMCs were isolated from peripheral blood using a standard Ficoll-Paque protocol. TriZol was used to extract RNA from bulk PBMCs, from CD4 and CD8 fractions, and from dextramer-positive and dextramer-negative fractions. The sequence came from a man younger than 35 who received the YFV17D yellow fever vaccine. This sequence uses TRBV10-3 and TRBJ1-1; the D gene identity is not certain. The sequencing used PBMCs, collected 5 days after the yellow fever booster vaccination. The DNA sequence is as follows: TGTGCCATCAGGGAGTTCTTACCGGCTGAAGCTTTCTTT. Translation gives CAIREFLPAEAFF.